This passage covers 20 T cell receptor beta chains from one sample sequenced in a study of CXCR3-negative and CXCR3-positive naive CD8 T cells (dated by TCRdb to 2018 to 2020). Broad study findings and their caveats: Compared with CXCR3-negative naive cells, CXCR3-positive naive cells had TRB CDR3s with higher hydrophobicity (lower Kidera factor 4), lower energy, and higher strength and volume indices.

Sequenced on a NextSeq 550. The Human TCR Profiling Kit (MiLaboratory) was used to make UMI-labeled 5' RACE TRB cDNA libraries. TCRdb reprocessed the reads and assigns one entry to each CDR3 protein sequence, leaving out DNA. This specimen's table enumerates fewer than 6,000 distinct CDR3 sequences. The ten largest clones represent about 1.5% of the sample. These receptors' antigens are unknown. Sequences were obtained from naive CXCR3+ CD8+ T cells from blood. The sample's cell subset or site, from its label and the paper: CD45RO-CCR7+CD27+CD95- naive CD8+ T cells expressing CXCR3 (TNR3+). These receptors were obtained from a human donor in good health. Some clones in this sample may be carry-over from other donors' samples.

Its frequency marks this clonotype as medium-sized. The chain recombines TRBV4-3 with TRBJ1-1; TCRdb gives TRBD1 as the D gene, but with no DNA this cannot be confirmed. CDR1 and CDR2 (germline): LGHNA, YSLEER. This CDR3 has 15 residues. This chain's CDR3 is CASSQVQGAYTEAFF.

V usage is TRBV29-1 and J usage is TRBJ2-2; TCRdb selects TRBD1, and the lack of DNA leaves this call unchecked. The germline V gene has CDR1 SQVTM and CDR2 ANQGSEA. CDR3 length: 14 residues. The CDR3 sequence: CSGQGQGIAGELFF.

This clonotype is deemed medium-sized by its frequency. The genes are TRBV7-9 and TRBJ1-2; TCRdb's D call of TRBD1 is untestable without DNA. The CDR3 is 15 amino acids. Per germline, CDR1 SEHNR and CDR2 FQNEAQ (reference sequence). The CDR3 sequence: CASSSAWAAYYGYTF. The complete variable domain, with remaining parts taken from reference TRBV7-9 and TRBJ1-2, reads DTGVSQNPRHKITKRGQNVTFRCDPISEHNRLYWYRQTLGQGPEFLTYFQNEAQLEKSRLLSDRFSAERPKGSFSTLEIQRTEQGDSAMYLCASSSAWAAYYGYTFGSGTRLTVV.

This rearrangement joins TRBV7-7 to TRBJ2-1; TCRdb gives TRBD1 as the D gene, but with no DNA this cannot be confirmed. This CDR3 contains 15 residues. The germline V gene encodes CDR1 SSHAT and CDR2 FNYEAQ (reference sequence). The CDR3 protein is CASSQGQGIFNEQFF.

This clonotype ranks as medium-sized (0.01 to 0.1%) in terms of frequency. The rearrangement links TRBV19 to TRBJ2-1; the D call of TRBD2 rests on TCRdb alone, since no DNA is present to check it. Germline V gene data show CDR1 as LNHDA and CDR2 as SQIVND (reference sequence). The CDR3 sequence is 16 residues long. This chain's CDR3 is CASSIAVGAGSDEQFF.

Its frequency marks this clonotype as medium-sized. The rearrangement links TRBV13 to TRBJ1-2; TCRdb's D call, TRBD1, is unchecked because there is no DNA. The CDR3 runs 13 residues. Looked up from germline, CDR1 is PRHDT and CDR2 is FYEKMQ (reference sequence). The CDR3 sequence is CASSFGRGDGYTF. Using reference TRBV13 and TRBJ1-2 for the parts outside the CDR3, the full variable domain is AAGVIQSPRHLIKEKRETATLKCYPIPRHDTVYWYQQGPGQDPQFLISFYEKMQSDKGSIPDRFSAQQFSDYHSELNMSSLELGDSALYFCASSFGRGDGYTFGSGTRLTVV.

This sequence joins TRBV7-9 and TRBJ1-1. The CDR3 extends over 13 amino acids. The V gene's germline CDR1 is SEHNR and CDR2 FQNEAQ (reference sequence). CDR3 loop: CASSLPGDTEAFF.

The chain has TRBV12-3 or TRBV12-4 and TRBJ2-7; TCRdb calls TRBD1, which cannot be checked without DNA. The length of the CDR3 is 13 residues. The CDR3 region is CASSPGPKGEQYF.

By frequency, this clonotype registers medium-sized. The V gene is TRBV29-1, the J gene TRBJ2-1; TCRdb names TRBD2, which stays unverified in the absence of DNA. Germline loops: CDR1 SQVTM, CDR2 ANQGSEA. This CDR3 spans 14 amino acids. CDR3 sequence reads: CSVRLAGVWGEQFF.

The V gene is TRBV5-6, the J gene TRBJ2-1; as DNA is missing, the TRBD2 call by TCRdb cannot be tested. The CDR3 consists of 15 residues. Germline CDR1 and CDR2: SGHDT and YYEEEE. CDR3 residues: CASSSRLAIYNEQFF.

This clonotype is called medium-sized based on its frequency. This rearrangement joins TRBV5-1 to TRBJ2-5. Germline lookup yields CDR1 SGHRS and CDR2 YFSETQ. The CDR3 is made up of 12 amino acids. CDR3 region: CASSLDWETQYF.

CDR3 amino acids: CSASPPSMNTQYF. The rearrangement uses TRBV20-1 and TRBJ2-3; TCRdb indicates TRBD1, and absent DNA this call remains unverified. The germline CDR1 and CDR2 sequences are DFQATT and SNEGSKA (reference sequence). The length of the CDR3 is 13 residues.

Measured by frequency, this clonotype is medium-sized. The chain carries TRBV20-1 and TRBJ1-5. Germline CDR1 is DFQATT and CDR2 is SNEGSKA (reference sequence). The CDR3 spans 14 residues. The chain's CDR3 is CSAPLEGFGQPQHF.

This clonotype registers medium-sized by frequency. This chain joins TRBV5-1 and TRBJ2-7. The germline V gene has CDR1 SGHRS and CDR2 YFSETQ. This CDR3 has 13 amino acids. The CDR3 sequence: CASSLAEFYEQYF.

This clonotype is identified as medium-sized from frequency. V gene TRBV7-9 combines with J gene TRBJ2-7; TCRdb calls TRBD1, which cannot be checked without DNA. The germline V gene has CDR1 SEHNR and CDR2 FQNEAQ (reference sequence). The CDR3 sequence is 13 residues long. The CDR3 loop reads CASSPRDTYEQYF.

V and J are TRBV20-1 and TRBJ2-1; lacking DNA, the TRBD2 call made by TCRdb goes unchecked. The germline gives CDR1 DFQATT, CDR2 SNEGSKA (reference sequence). CDR3 length equals 13 residues. The CDR3 sequence is CSAMRAGFNEQFF.

Measured by frequency, this clonotype is medium-sized. The gene calls are TRBV7-3 and TRBJ2-5; TCRdb's D call, TRBD1, is unchecked because there is no DNA. Germline CDR1 and CDR2: SGHTA and FQGTGA. This CDR3 comprises 13 residues. The CDR3 is CASSLDSQETQYF.

This sequence joins TRBV7-9 and TRBJ2-5. The CDR3 spans 13 residues. The V gene's germline CDR1 is SEHNR and CDR2 FQNEAQ (reference sequence). The CDR3 loop reads CASSLDIQETQYF.

V and J are TRBV10-3 and TRBJ2-7; TCRdb calls TRBD1, which cannot be checked without DNA. Germline loops: CDR1 ENHRY, CDR2 SYGVKD. The CDR3 has 13 amino acids. CDR3: CAISSTGGDEQYF.

Considering frequency, this clonotype is medium-sized. This chain connects TRBV29-1 to TRBJ2-1; TCRdb calls TRBD2, which cannot be checked without DNA. The germline V gene has CDR1 SQVTM and CDR2 ANQGSEA. The CDR3 covers 15 residues. CDR3 sequence reads: CSVAGSGRGYNEQFF.